A selection of T cell receptor beta chains follows, all from one sample in a study of T cell responses to AZD1222 COVID-19 vaccine. Data came from immunoSEQ multiplex PCR; TCRdb stores just in-frame clones and leaves some out. The sample gives 150,000 to 200,000 clones, 80% to 95% of which show up once; roughly 1.9% is in the top ten. This specimen was peripheral blood, taken 28 days after the second AZD1222 dose. The source is an adult who received the AZD1222 COVID-19 vaccine. The conserved cysteine and the conserved F or W are not part of the CDR3 here.

TRBJ2-5 TRBV21-1 ASSKVVAHIPQETQY
TRBJ2-7 TRBV3-1/TRBV3-2 ASSQDETIYEQY
TRBJ2-3 TRBV6-5 ASKLAGGSDTQY
TRBJ2-5 TRBV19 ASSGRDSVGETQY
TRBJ1-6 TRBV5-1 ASRTLGLNSPLH
TRBJ1-6 TRBV27 ASMWTGYNSPLH
TRBJ2-2 TRBV30 AWSRMLAGGNTGELF
TRBJ1-1 TRBV6-5 ASTRGLGTEAF
TRBJ1-2 TRBV28 ASSFGQGYGYT
TRBJ2-1 TRBV11-2 ASSLNSGSSSYNEQF
TRBJ2-2 TRBV3-1/TRBV3-2 ASSQEGSGFVSAGELF
TRBJ2-3 TRBV7-3 ASSLRGEGDTQY
TRBJ2-3 TRBV19 ASSPGLATGDTQY
TRBJ2-6 TRBV3-1/TRBV3-2 ASSQEPRHHLHLSGANVLT
TRBJ1-6 TRBV7-9 ASSLGNPNSPLH
TRBJ2-1 TRBV19 ASSIAGYNEQF
TRBJ1-3 TRBV6-5 ASSYSMESGNTIY
TRBJ2-7 TRBV7-7 ASSLGRQYEQY
TRBJ2-2 TRBV19 ASTRLGGLTGELF
TRBJ2-2 TRBV9 ASSPQAGGPAGELF